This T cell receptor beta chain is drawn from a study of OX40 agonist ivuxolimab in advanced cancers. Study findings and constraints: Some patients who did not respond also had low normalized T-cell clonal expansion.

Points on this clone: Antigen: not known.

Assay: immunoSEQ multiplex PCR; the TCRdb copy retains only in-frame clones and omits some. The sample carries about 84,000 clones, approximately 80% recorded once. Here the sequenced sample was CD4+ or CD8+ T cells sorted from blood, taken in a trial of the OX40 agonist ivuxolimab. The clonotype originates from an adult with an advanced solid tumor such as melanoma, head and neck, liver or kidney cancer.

The CDR3 region has the DNA TGTGCCAGCAGTCCCCGAATTACTGAAAAACTGTTTTTT. It yields the protein CASSPRITEKLFF. The rearrangement joins TRBV27 to TRBJ1-4, with D uncertain. The germline V gene has CDR1 MNHEY and CDR2 SMNVEV (reference sequence). The V gene lost 5 bases and the J gene lost 7 bases, with 11 bases spanning the gap. The CDR3 length is 13 residues.